This T cell receptor beta chain emerged from a study of T cell responses to AZD1222 COVID-19 vaccine. Study findings and constraints: Clonal diversity was possibly underestimated, and the donors were mostly white British, with more females.

Generated by immunoSEQ multiplex PCR, the TCRdb table keeps only in-frame clones and is missing some. Counted here are about 86,000 clones, roughly 80% occurring once; the ten biggest clones make up roughly 20%. As for this clone: The antigen is undetermined.

The sequence was collected from an adult in good health. Sequencing used peripheral blood, obtained on day 0 of AZD1222 vaccination.

In nucleotides, the CDR3 is TGTGCCACCAGCCCCAGGACAGGGGGACTTGCAGATACGCAGTATTTT. Its protein product is CATSPRTGGLADTQYF. The rearrangement uses TRBV24-1 and TRBJ2-3; 10 bases are a match to TRBD1. The CDR3 is 16 residues long. Germline-derived CDR1 and CDR2 are KGHDR and SFDVKD. V was pared by 7 bases and J by 4 bases, with 10 bases of the junction left unmatched.